The 23 T cell receptor beta chains given below trace back to one sample, sequenced in a study of blood T cells in healthy people across ages. The second PCR ran roughly 7 to 11 cycles with a sample-barcoded 5' primer and J-beta primers. Each CDR3 protein is one row after TCRdb ran MiXCR on the 5' RACE reads. The sample yields hundreds of thousands of distinct CDR3 sequences, under 25% seen once. The sequencing input was blood. The receptors come from a man between 65 and 85 years old in good health.

This chain uses TRBV20-1 with TRBJ1-2, with 7 positions matching TRBD1. This CDR3 has 13 residues. V lost 6 bases, J lost 6 bases, and 10 bases stayed unmatched. Looked up from germline, CDR1 is DFQATT and CDR2 is SNEGSKA (reference sequence). CDR3: CSAWTGEGNGYTF. In DNA form, the CDR3 reads TGCAGTGCGTGGACAGGCGAGGGAAATGGCTACACCTTC.

Only a few counts were recorded for this clonotype. The chain is built from TRBV4-1 and TRBJ1-2; D ambiguous. Trimming cost V 0 bases and J 4 bases, with 12 bases left between them. The CDR3 runs to 15 residues. Germline CDR1 MGHRA, CDR2 YSYEKL. CDR3 region: CASSQESAASYGYTF. In nucleotides, the CDR3 is TGCGCCAGCAGCCAAGAATCGGCAGCTTCCTATGGCTACACCTTC.

This clonotype was counted between two and nine times. This rearrangement joins TRBV5-1 to TRBJ2-1; D is possibly TRBD2 (5 bases). V lost 0 bases, J lost 8 bases, and 6 bases lay in between. CDR3 length equals 12 residues. The V gene's germline CDR1 is SGHRS and CDR2 YFSETQ. CDR3 protein: CASSLASHEQFF. CDR3 in DNA: TGCGCCAGCAGCTTGGCTAGCCATGAGCAGTTCTTC. The full variable domain, with the rest looked up from reference TRBV5-1 and TRBJ2-1, is KAGVTQTPRYLIKTRGQQVTLSCSPISGHRSVSWYQQTPGQGLQFLFEYFSETQRNKGNFPGRFSGRQFSNSRSEMNVSTLELGDSALYLCASSLASHEQFFGPGTRLTVL.

This clonotype was observed a handful of times. The chain has TRBV12-3 or TRBV12-4 and TRBJ1-4, with TRBD1 as a possible D gene (5 bases). The CDR3 consists of 15 residues. Trimming cost V 2 bases and J 7 bases, with 14 bases left between them. The CDR3 loop is CASSLNQGGTEKLFF. DNA for the CDR3: TGTGCCAGCAGTTTAAATCAGGGTGGTACTGAAAAACTGTTTTTT.

This clonotype was seen more than once but under ten times. The chain links TRBV5-1 to TRBJ2-6; the D gene is possibly TRBD1 (5 bases). The germline gives CDR1 SGHRS, CDR2 YFSETQ. The CDR3 runs 16 residues. V was cut by 3 bases and J by 0 bases, with 10 bases left in between. The CDR3 bases are TGCGCCAGCAGCTGGTCAGGGCCCTCTGGGGCCAACGTCCTGACTTTC. The encoded protein is CASSWSGPSGANVLTF.

A few counts support this clonotype. This rearrangement joins TRBV6-6 to TRBJ2-1; a weak D match, TRBD2 (5 bases). Looked up from germline, CDR1 is MNHNY and CDR2 is SVGAGI (reference sequence). Trimming cost V 0 bases and J 0 bases, with 6 bases left between them. The CDR3 runs to 15 residues. CDR3 loop: CASSYSTNSYNEQFF. Written as DNA, the CDR3 is TGTGCCAGCAGTTACTCGACTAACTCCTACAATGAGCAGTTCTTC.

This clonotype was counted a few times. An end of the junction does not agree with germline; a read error may underlie this. The V call is TRBV7-2, the J call TRBJ2-5; no clear D. Germline lookup yields CDR1 SGHTA and CDR2 FQGNSA. There are 12 residues in the CDR3. The CDR3 sequence is CASSLERESQYF. CDR3 sequence (DNA): TGTGCCAGCAGCTTAGAAAGAGAGTCCCAGTACTTC.

This clonotype showed up just once. The rearrangement links TRBV4-2 to TRBJ2-2; the match to TRBD1 covers 9 bases. Losses at the gene ends were 4 bases for V and 7 bases for J; bases not matched to a gene: 7. Per germline, CDR1 LGHNA and CDR2 YNFKEQ. The CDR3 has 15 amino acids. CDR3 amino acids: CASSPGDREFGELFF. In DNA, the CDR3 is TGTGCCAGCAGCCCGGGGGACAGGGAGTTCGGGGAGCTGTTTTTT.

This clonotype was counted a few times. The chain recombines TRBV5-1 with TRBJ2-7; TRBD1 aligns across 7 bases. The CDR3 consists of 16 residues. V lost 1 base, J lost 3 bases, and 10 bases stayed unmatched. Germline CDR1 reads SGHRS; CDR2 reads YFSETQ. As DNA, the CDR3 is TGCGCCAGCAGCTTGACCGGGACAGACCTAATCTACGAGCAGTACTTC. Its protein is CASSLTGTDLIYEQYF.

The CDR3 region is CASSLAGPRETQYF. In DNA, the CDR3 is TGTGCCAGCAGCTTAGCCGGCCCCCGCGAGACCCAGTACTTC. This chain connects TRBV11-2 to TRBJ2-5; D is uncertain. This CDR3 comprises 14 residues. From germline, CDR1 is SGHAT and CDR2 FQNNGV. V was cut by 1 base and J by 5 bases, with 11 bases left in between.

In this sample, this clonotype turned up a few times. The chain is built from TRBV5-1 and TRBJ1-4; D ambiguous. V was clipped by 0 bases and J by 2 bases, with 5 bases between them. Germline V lookup: CDR1 SGHRS, CDR2 YFSETQ. The CDR3 has 14 amino acids. The CDR3 region is CASSLAGTNEKLFF. In nucleotides, the CDR3 is TGCGCCAGCAGCTTGGCGGGGACTAATGAAAAACTGTTTTTT.

This clonotype has a handful of counts. V usage is TRBV7-2 and J usage is TRBJ1-1; 10 bases map to TRBD1. Germline lookup yields CDR1 SGHTA and CDR2 FQGNSA. Trimming cost V 5 bases and J 6 bases; bases outside gene matches: 3. CDR3 length: 13 residues. DNA of the CDR3: TGTGCCAGCAGCCGGGACAGGGGCGCTGAAGCTTTCTTT. It codes for CASSRDRGAEAFF.

This clonotype has a count of ten or more. The CDR3 is CASSLGGDRQETQYF. As DNA, the CDR3 is TGTGCCAGCAGCTTAGGAGGGGATAGACAAGAGACCCAGTACTTC. The V and J genes are TRBV7-2 and TRBJ2-5, with D perhaps being TRBD1 or TRBD2 (5 bases each). The V and J ends lost 1 base and 2 bases respectively, with 11 bases between them. Germline values: CDR1 SGHTA, CDR2 FQGNSA. The CDR3 spans 15 residues.

This clonotype appeared a few times. The chain employs TRBV6-1 and TRBJ2-5, with unresolved D. CDR1 MNHNS and CDR2 SASEGT come from the germline V gene. V was clipped by 1 base and J by 5 bases, with 8 bases between them. CDR3 length: 13 amino acids. Written as DNA, the CDR3 is TGTGCCAGCAGTGAAGGGGCGGCCGAGACCCAGTACTTC. This codes for CASSEGAAETQYF.

A remark on this clonotype: The junction does not match germline at one end; this may be a read error. The CDR3 DNA is TGTGCCAGCAGTTTGTCCGTGGTGTTAGACCGAGAGAACCAGTACTTC. Translating gives CASSLSVVLDRENQYF. The V and J genes are TRBV28 and TRBJ2-5, with D uncertain. The CDR3 sequence is 16 residues long. Germline assignment: CDR1 MDHEN and CDR2 SYDVKM.

V and J are TRBV12-3 or TRBV12-4 and TRBJ2-2; 8 bases map to TRBD1. The CDR3 is 14 amino acids. The V segment lost 1 base and the J segment 6 bases; nucleotides outside the gene matches: 1. CDR3 nucleotides: TGTGCCAGCAGTTTAGTGGACAGGGCCGGGGAGCTGTTTTTT. Its protein product is CASSLVDRAGELFF.

This clonotype was seen more than once but under ten times. The chain carries TRBV5-1 and TRBJ2-1, with D unresolved. The length of the CDR3 is 12 residues. Germline CDR1 and CDR2: SGHRS and YFSETQ. V lost 7 bases to trimming and J lost 5 bases, with 10 bases between them. The DNA for the CDR3 is TGCGCCAGCCGGATTATTAACAATGAGCAGTTCTTC. Amino acid sequence: CASRIINNEQFF.

This clonotype showed up just a few times. Mismatch with germline at one junction end may stem from a read error. The J gene is TRBJ2-5, the V gene TRBV18, with no clear D. The J call may not be correct, given that the DNA end is closer to TRBJ2-7. This CDR3 is built from 13 residues. CDR1 and CDR2 (germline): KGHSH, LQKENI. CDR3 sequence: CASSPLPSSEQYF. The CDR3 region has the DNA TGTGCCAGCTCACCACTCCCTTCCTCCGAGCAGTACTTC.

In the case of this clonotype: Germline is not matched at one junction end, which may reflect a read error. V gene TRBV12-3 or TRBV12-4 combines with J gene TRBJ2-3; 8 bases map to TRBD2. The CDR3 contains 15 residues. CDR3 amino acids: CASSQGLVRANTQYF. CDR3 sequence (DNA): TGTGCCAGCAGCCAGGGACTAGTGAGAGCAAATACGCAATATTTT.

A few counts support this clonotype. This chain connects TRBV7-8 to TRBJ1-1; D uncertain. The V and J ends lost 5 bases and 8 bases respectively, with 12 bases between them. This CDR3 contains 12 residues. Germline V lookup: CDR1 SGHVS, CDR2 FQNEAQ. CDR3 bases: TGTGCCAGCAGCACACTAGAGAAAGAAGCTTTCTTT. This encodes CASSTLEKEAFF.

This clonotype has only a few counts. This chain uses TRBV19 with TRBJ1-2, with 8 bases fitting TRBD1. CDR1 is LNHDA and CDR2 is SQIVND in the germline V gene (reference sequence). After removal of 7 bases from V and 2 bases from J, the junction contained 9 bases not matched to a gene. The CDR3 runs 15 residues. CDR3 sequence (DNA): TGTGCCAGTAAACTAGGACAGGGCTACAACTATGGCTACACCTTC. Translated: CASKLGQGYNYGYTF.

This clonotype was recorded at least ten times. The chain carries TRBV7-9 and TRBJ2-1, with TRBD1 as a possible D gene (6 bases). Germline CDR1 SEHNR, CDR2 FQNEAQ (reference sequence). V shed 1 base and J shed 5 bases, with 12 bases lying between them. The length of the CDR3 is 15 residues. As DNA, the CDR3 is TGTGCCAGCAGCTTAGATCAACAGGGAAACAATGAGCAGTTCTTC. Encoded protein: CASSLDQQGNNEQFF.

The gene calls are TRBV29-1 and TRBJ2-7; D may be TRBD1 or TRBD2 (6 bases each). This CDR3 has 14 residues. In germline, CDR1 is SQVTM, CDR2 ANQGSEA. Trimming left V 4 bases short and J 0 bases short, with 13 bases between. The DNA for the CDR3 is TGCAGCGTTGTTGGGAGGACAGCCTCCTACGAGCAGTACTTC. Residues: CSVVGRTASYEQYF.